This T cell receptor beta chain was retrieved from a study of T cell responses to AZD1222 COVID-19 vaccine. The germline V gene encodes CDR1 WSHSY and CDR2 SAAADI. This CDR3 has 15 amino acids. J was trimmed by 1 base and V by 7 bases; bases with no gene match: 8. The protocol was immunoSEQ multiplex PCR, while the TCRdb copy is restricted to in-frame clones and leaves out a portion. This sample carries 100,000 to 150,000 clones, around 90% of them seen once, and the ten largest clones take 1.4% to 1.5%. This sequence joins TRBV10-2 and TRBJ1-1; 8 nucleotides agree with TRBD1. This clonotype was obtained from an adult in good health. The sample consisted of peripheral blood, taken on day 0 of AZD1222 vaccination. The CDR3 protein is CASIVIGTGNTEAFF. CDR3 sequence (DNA): TGCGCCAGCATTGTTATCGGGACAGGGAACACTGAAGCTTTCTTT.